This T cell receptor beta chain is from a study of cytomegalovirus exposure and HLA in healthy donors. Findings of the study overall: Differences between HLA loci emerged in a later analysis of TCR association rates, with DRB1 most and HLA-C fewest. Researchers left out some V segments, among them TRBV6-2 and TRBV6-3, as indistinguishable. Equally common other TCR beta chains were less clonally expanded than HLA-associated ones, a later analysis found.

The study ran its PCR with 60 Vbeta and 13 Jbeta primers. Profiling relied on immunoSEQ multiplex PCR, and the TCRdb table lists in-frame clones only, not all of them. This table lists about 170,000 clones. Germline lookup yields CDR1 GTSNPN and CDR2 SVGIG (reference sequence). This CDR3 spans 14 amino acids. V dropped 0 bases and J dropped 2 bases, with 8 bases sitting between them. For this clone: Its antigen remains unidentified.

Participants comprised healthy donors of bone marrow. The chain employs TRBV30 and TRBJ1-3; no clear D. The clonotype comes from a woman between 18 and 30 years old in good health and CMV-seropositive. The source material was PBMCs. This chain's CDR3 is CAWSVKGAGNTIYF. CDR3 nucleotides: TGTGCCTGGAGTGTCAAGGGAGCTGGAAACACCATATATTTT.